Listed below are T cell receptor beta chains from one sample, sequenced in a study of T cell changes during pregnancy in multiple sclerosis. Repertoires were generated with immunoSEQ multiplex PCR, while TCRdb's copy carries only in-frame clones and drops some. The sample shows approximately 23,000 clones, roughly nine tenths of them seen only once. The input for sequencing was CD4+ T cells from peripheral blood mononuclear cells, taken in the third trimester of pregnancy. These TCRs come from a female donor in good health, enrolled as a control in a pregnancy study. Each CDR3 is given with its conserved first and last residue. The D gene is left open where the match is weak. A clone size is listed for some rows: how often the clone was seen (once, few, many), or a class if it is expanded.

d_gene,abundance,j_gene,v_gene,CDR3aa,CDR3nt
.,once,TRBJ2-7,TRBV18,CASSPRPSTGPHSIYEQYF,TGTGCCAGCTCACCCAGGCCGTCCACAGGGCCCCATTCAATCTACGAGCAGTACTTC
TRBD1,.,TRBJ2-2,TRBV10-3,CATLPGQYTGELFF,TGTGCCACTCTACCGGGACAGTACACCGGGGAGCTGTTTTTT
TRBD1,.,TRBJ1-5,TRBV6-1,CASTGQVNQPQHF,TGTGCCAGCACCGGACAGGTCAATCAGCCCCAGCATTTT
.,.,TRBJ1-3,TRBV7-3,CASSYETVFSGNTIYF,TGTGCCAGCAGCTATGAGACAGTCTTCTCTGGAAACACCATATATTTT
TRBD2,.,TRBJ2-5,TRBV6-6,CASSPGTSGETQYF,TGTGCCAGCAGTCCCGGGACTAGCGGGGAGACCCAGTACTTC
.,.,TRBJ2-1,TRBV2,CASSTSRAYNEQFF,TGTGCCAGCAGTACTAGCCGGGCCTACAATGAGCAGTTCTTC
.,.,TRBJ1-2,TRBV29-1,CSVEGGREDYGYTF,TGCAGCGTTGAAGGAGGCAGGGAAGACTATGGCTACACCTTC
.,.,TRBJ1-5,TRBV19,CASNAGLGQPQHF,TGTGCCAGTAATGCAGGACTGGGTCAGCCCCAGCATTTT
TRBD2,.,TRBJ2-7,TRBV6-6,CASNTGLAGYEQYF,TGTGCCAGCAATACGGGACTAGCGGGGTACGAGCAGTACTTC
TRBD1,once,TRBJ1-6,TRBV5-5,CASSLLQGAHLHF,TGTGCCAGCAGCTTGTTGCAGGGGGCTCACCTCCACTTT
TRBD1,.,TRBJ2-2,TRBV2,CASRPDRGRTGELFF,TGTGCCAGCAGACCAGACAGGGGGCGCACCGGGGAGCTGTTTTTT